This paragraph covers one T cell receptor beta chain sequence. The data were obtained in a study of CD8 T cells in Susac syndrome. The multiple sclerosis controls, all treatment-naive patients, had relapsing-remitting disease that was stable or active. TEMRA cells were enriched by FACS, and CD4+ and CD8+ T cells were negatively isolated. V dropped 0 bases and J dropped 4 bases, with 9 bases sitting between them. The length of the CDR3 is 13 residues. Germline CDR1 GTSNPN, CDR2 SVGIG (reference sequence). Reverse transcription of roughly 0.45 to 1 ug RNA used random hexamers. With immunoSEQ multiplex PCR, TCR beta CDR3 was amplified across 54 Vbeta and 13 Jbeta. From the immunoSEQ multiplex PCR reads, TCRdb called clonotypes with MiXCR, one entry per CDR3 protein. Seen here are 250,000 to 300,000 distinct CDR3 sequences, 70% to 90% observed once, and the top ten hold about 0.11%.

Source material: CD8+ T cells from PBMCs. The rearrangement joins TRBV30 to TRBJ2-5; maybe TRBD2 (6 bases). The clonotype was recovered from a human donor with multiple sclerosis. The CDR3 DNA reads TGTGCCTGGAGTGTACAAGCGGGAGAGACCCAGTACTTC. The encoded protein is CAWSVQAGETQYF.